The 23 T cell receptor beta chains listed next were all sequenced from one sample in a study of shared T cell receptors in the human thymus. Libraries were prepared by immunoSEQ multiplex PCR; TCRdb keeps only in-frame clonotypes and omits some of them. The sample lists more than 550,000 clones; approximately 83% were seen once. The same specimen was also included in a second study, on human thymus T cells.

Sequencing was done on a sample of thymocytes. These receptors were taken from a girl less than two years old with a congenital heart defect.

The chain combines TRBV19 with TRBJ1-5; D gene ambiguous. Germline assignment: CDR1 LNHDA and CDR2 SQIVND (reference sequence). V lost 1 base to trimming and J lost 7 bases, with 8 bases between them. The CDR3 is made up of 13 amino acids. The CDR3 sequence is CASSIGSGQPQHF. Written as DNA, the CDR3 is TGTGCCAGTAGTATAGGGTCGGGGCAGCCCCAGCATTTT.

The rearrangement uses TRBV9 and TRBJ2-1, with D possibly TRBD2 on 6 matching bases. CDR1 is SGDLS, CDR2 YYNGEE, per germline. This CDR3 contains 17 residues. Trimming removed 0 bases from V and 9 bases from J, with 22 bases in between. CDR3 nucleotides: TGTGCCAGCAGCGTAGCACGGACCCGGCGGGGCGCGGGTGAGCAGTTCTTC. It is translated as CASSVARTRRGAGEQFF.

The chain employs TRBV7-2 and TRBJ2-5; 7 bases match TRBD1. The CDR3 sequence is 17 residues long. The V gene end was trimmed by 8 bases and the J gene end by 4 bases; junction bases not matched to a gene: 19. Germline CDR1 SGHTA, CDR2 FQGNSA. The CDR3 is CASGNPQPGQLGETQYF. In nucleotides, the CDR3 is TGTGCCAGCGGAAACCCCCAACCGGGACAGCTCGGAGAGACCCAGTACTTC.

The chain carries TRBV29-1 and TRBJ2-1, with 11 bases that match TRBD2. With 6 bases clipped from V and 7 bases from J, the junction kept 2 bases outside the gene matches. Germline-derived CDR1 and CDR2 are SQVTM and ANQGSEA. CDR3 length: 12 residues. The CDR3 here is CSVRLAGNEQFF. As DNA, the CDR3 is TGCAGCGTGAGACTAGCGGGGAATGAGCAGTTCTTC.

The genes are TRBV28 and TRBJ1-6, with 10 bases that match TRBD1. Unmatched junction bases numbered 6, after V lost 2 bases and J lost 11 bases. The CDR3 has 15 residues. The germline V gene has CDR1 MDHEN and CDR2 SYDVKM. Here the CDR3 DNA reads TGTGCCAGCAGTTTAATGTCGGACAGGGGGGCACCCCTCCACTTT. It codes for CASSLMSDRGAPLHF.

The genes are TRBV6-5 and TRBJ1-2, with TRBD1 matching over 7 bases. V was clipped by 6 bases and J by 6 bases; unmatched bases: 7. CDR1 is MNHEY and CDR2 is SVGAGI in the germline V gene. CDR3 length: 13 residues. The CDR3 sequence is CASSLGGEDGYTF. The CDR3 region has the DNA TGTGCCAGCAGCCTAGGGGGCGAGGATGGCTACACCTTC.

The sample holds one count of this clone. The V call is TRBV5-1, the J call TRBJ1-1; TRBD1 matches 9 bases. Per germline, CDR1 SGHRS and CDR2 YFSETQ. V lost 1 base to trimming and J lost 6 bases; unmatched junction nucleotides: 7. This CDR3 contains 15 residues. The CDR3 DNA reads TGCGCCAGCAGCTTGCGGGGACAGGGTGGACCTGAAGCTTTCTTT. It encodes CASSLRGQGGPEAFF.

This chain uses TRBV5-1 with TRBJ2-5; D possibly corresponds to TRBD2 (6 bases). The CDR3 loop spans 16 amino acids. Germline V lookup: CDR1 SGHRS, CDR2 YFSETQ. Between the trimmed V and J ends, which lost 6 bases and 0 bases, there was a span of 18 bases. The CDR3 nucleotides are TGCGCCAGCACCCCGGGGGTCCATTTGTACCAAGAGACCCAGTACTTC. Translating gives CASTPGVHLYQETQYF.

This clone was recorded only once. The J gene is TRBJ2-7, the V gene TRBV5-1, with TRBD1 identical over 9 bases. The CDR3 covers 16 residues. Germline lookup yields CDR1 SGHRS and CDR2 YFSETQ. V gave up 0 bases and J gave up 2 bases; unmatched junction bases: 6. DNA for the CDR3: TGCGCCAGCAGCTTGGATACGGGACAGGGTGCCTACGAGCAGTACTTC. This gives the protein CASSLDTGQGAYEQYF.

The chain is built from TRBV4-1 and TRBJ2-6; 9 bases are a match to TRBD1. V dropped 3 bases and J dropped 1; count of bases not matched to a gene: 1. CDR3 size: 16 residues. The germline V gene has CDR1 MGHRA and CDR2 YSYEKL. For the CDR3, the DNA is TGCGCCAGCAGCCAGGGACAGGGATCTGGGGCCAACGTCCTGACTTTC. Translation gives CASSQGQGSGANVLTF.

Details on this clone: A junction end diverges from the germline sequence, so it may reflect a read error. This rearrangement joins TRBV7-7 to TRBJ2-1; 7 nucleotides align to TRBD2. The CDR3 loop spans 17 amino acids. CDR1 SSHAT and CDR2 FNYEAQ come from the germline V gene (reference sequence). The CDR3 is CASSPALEPGGDNEQFF. The CDR3 DNA is TGTGCTAGCAGCCCCGCCCTAGAGCCTGGGGGGGACAATGAGCAGTTCTTC.

V is TRBV9 and J is TRBJ1-2, with a possible D match to TRBD1 (6 bases). Trimming stripped 4 bases from V and 3 bases from J, with 13 bases between. Germline V gene sequence: CDR1 SGDLS, CDR2 YYNGEE. This CDR3 region has 14 residues. The CDR3 region is CASSPLGAHYGYTF. The CDR3 bases are TGTGCCAGCAGCCCCTTGGGGGCTCACTATGGCTACACCTTC.

In this sample, this clone turned up a few times. The genes are TRBV9 and TRBJ2-7; possible D gene TRBD2, 5 bases. CDR3 size: 13 residues. With 0 bases removed from V and 2 bases from J, the gap between germline ends came to 6 bases. Germline loops: CDR1 SGDLS, CDR2 YYNGEE. The CDR3 DNA is TGTGCCAGCAGCGTAGGGGAGACCTACGAGCAGTACTTC. Protein sequence: CASSVGETYEQYF.

The chain uses TRBV6-1 and TRBJ2-7; no clear D gene. Germline CDR1 reads MNHNS; CDR2 reads SASEGT. The CDR3 totals 13 residues. V lost 3 bases, J lost 1 base, and 7 bases lay in between. CDR3 coding DNA: TGTGCCAGCAGTGACTGGAGTTCCTACGAGCAGTACTTC. Protein: CASSDWSSYEQYF.

The chain joins TRBV5-1 to TRBJ1-2; the D is unclear. CDR1 is SGHRS and CDR2 is YFSETQ in the germline V gene. The germline V and J ends were trimmed by 3 bases and 6 bases, with 15 bases remaining between them. The CDR3 totals 14 residues. The CDR3 nucleotides are TGCGCCAGCAGCTCATCCCGCGGAGTAGATGGCTACACCTTC. The encoded protein is CASSSSRGVDGYTF.

V gene TRBV28 combines with J gene TRBJ2-3; D is perhaps TRBD2 (7 bases). V was shortened by 3 bases and J by 0 bases, with 13 bases between the two germline ends. CDR3 length: 16 residues. Germline V gene lookup returns CDR1 MDHEN and CDR2 SYDVKM. This chain's CDR3 is CASSFRGGGSTDTQYF. The CDR3 DNA sequence: TGTGCCAGCAGTTTTAGGGGAGGGGGTAGCACAGATACGCAGTATTTT.

The chain couples TRBV6-1 to TRBJ2-3; TRBD2 might be the D (5 bases). The V and J ends lost 0 bases and 4 bases respectively, with 14 bases between them. The germline CDR1 and CDR2 sequences are MNHNS and SASEGT. The length of the CDR3 is 16 residues. CDR3 loop: CASSEAGGLRPDTQYF. CDR3 bases: TGTGCCAGCAGTGAAGCCGGAGGCCTCCGCCCAGATACGCAGTATTTT.

This clone was observed once. V usage is TRBV2 and J usage is TRBJ2-7; D might be TRBD2 (6 bases). The CDR3 has 16 residues. With 7 bases removed from V and 5 bases from J, the gap between germline ends came to 24 bases. Germline V lookup: CDR1 SNHLY, CDR2 FYNNEI. The CDR3 spells CASTKERGRSGDEQYF. The CDR3 nucleotides read TGTGCCAGCACGAAGGAGAGGGGCCGTTCGGGGGACGAGCAGTACTTC.

There are a few counts of this clone. V is TRBV27 and J is TRBJ2-5; 7 positions match TRBD2. J gave up 3 bases and V 0 bases, and 7 bases lay outside the gene matches. The germline gives CDR1 MNHEY, CDR2 SMNVEV (reference sequence). The CDR3 runs 16 residues. The CDR3 reads CASSLSGSGLEETQYF. CDR3 nucleotide sequence: TGTGCCAGCAGTTTATCGGGGAGCGGACTAGAAGAGACCCAGTACTTC.

The rearrangement links TRBV5-1 to TRBJ1-2, with 9 positions matching TRBD1. The CDR3 has 14 residues. The germline gives CDR1 SGHRS, CDR2 YFSETQ. With 0 bases clipped from V and 8 bases from J, the junction kept 5 bases outside the gene matches. CDR3 protein: CASSLEGQGNGYTF. CDR3 DNA sequence: TGCGCCAGCAGCTTGGAGGGACAGGGAAACGGCTACACCTTC.

The chain joins TRBV6-1 to TRBJ1-5; D not resolved. Trimming cost V 9 bases and J 3 bases, with 12 bases left between them. Germline lookup yields CDR1 MNHNS and CDR2 SASEGT. CDR3 length: 13 amino acids. The CDR3: CASAERLNQPQHF. CDR3 nucleotide sequence: TGTGCCAGTGCAGAGCGACTCAATCAGCCCCAGCATTTT.

This chain connects TRBV5-1 to TRBJ1-6; D is perhaps TRBD1 (6 bases). Trimming pared 4 bases from V and 9 bases from J, leaving 23 bases between. The germline CDR1 and CDR2 sequences are SGHRS and YFSETQ. The CDR3 contains 17 residues. CDR3 sequence reads: CASSGPEGGSHSSPLHF. Written as DNA, the CDR3 is TGCGCCAGCAGCGGACCCGAGGGGGGGAGTCATTCTTCACCCCTCCACTTT.

This clone was counted a single time. The chain carries TRBV2 and TRBJ1-2; possible D gene TRBD1, 5 bases. This CDR3 has 20 residues. CDR1 is SNHLY and CDR2 is FYNNEI in the germline V gene. V was clipped by 2 bases and J by 6 bases, with 31 bases between them. The CDR3 DNA reads TGTGCCAGCAGTGAAATACTCGACCCCCTCGATGAACAGGTTACCGATGGCTACACCTTC. Its protein product is CASSEILDPLDEQVTDGYTF.